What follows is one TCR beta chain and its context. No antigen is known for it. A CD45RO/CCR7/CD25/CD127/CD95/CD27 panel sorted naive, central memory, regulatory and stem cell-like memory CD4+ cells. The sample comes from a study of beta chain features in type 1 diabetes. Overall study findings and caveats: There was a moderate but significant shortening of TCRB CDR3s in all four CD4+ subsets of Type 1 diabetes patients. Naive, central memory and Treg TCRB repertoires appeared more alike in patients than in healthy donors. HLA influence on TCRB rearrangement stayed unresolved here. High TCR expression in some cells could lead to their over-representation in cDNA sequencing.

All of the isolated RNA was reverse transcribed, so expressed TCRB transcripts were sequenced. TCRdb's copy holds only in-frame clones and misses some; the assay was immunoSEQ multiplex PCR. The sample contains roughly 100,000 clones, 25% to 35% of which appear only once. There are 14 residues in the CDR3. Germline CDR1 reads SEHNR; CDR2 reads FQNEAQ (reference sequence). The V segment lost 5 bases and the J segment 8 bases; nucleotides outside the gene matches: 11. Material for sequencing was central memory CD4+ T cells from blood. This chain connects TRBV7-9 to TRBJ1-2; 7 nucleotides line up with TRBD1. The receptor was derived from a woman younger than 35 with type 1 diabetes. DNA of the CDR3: TGTGCCAGCAGCCTCAGACAGGGCGGAGGCGGCTACACCTTC. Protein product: CASSLRQGGGGYTF.